This TCR beta chain was documented in a study of identifying expanded T cells in peripheral blood (dated by TCRdb to the late 2010s). Some background on the complete study: Four technical replicates, made by sequencing separate aliquots from the same pool of genomic DNA, were compared pairwise. Broad study findings and their caveats: About 1.2 differentially abundant clones were flagged by the binomial model between technical replicates, whereas about 16 and 19 were flagged over two weeks and four weeks, respectively. Variance in clone template counts between approximately two-week samples significantly increased with total template count across all healthy donors. Both the number of clones called differentially abundant and the false-positive rate were significantly reduced by the beta-binomial model across all healthy-donor time intervals. The authors expected biological variance in healthy repertoires might increase further over much longer intervals such as months to years.

During the collection period, no immune events, such as infections, were documented for the healthy donors. To calibrate time-dependent variance in a beta-binomial model of T-cell clone differential abundance, blood repertoires from healthy donors were used as a training cohort. There were ten or so healthy donors in the training cohort, of whom 3 were female and 7 were male. On average the donors were around 45 years old, and their ages spanned about 25 to 64 years. Obtained from a commercial supplier, whole blood was collected from each healthy donor at three time points set about two weeks apart. Genomic DNA was extracted from unsorted whole blood for immunosequencing. As to this clone: The antigen it recognizes is unknown. No much larger clone exists at a distance of one base, and base qualities are not known.

From cysteine to phenylalanine, the CDR3 is 16 amino acids long. Only CDR3 DNA is held: 48 bases, read in frame from base 1. V is clipped by 3 bases and J by 8 bases, and the sequence between their germline boundaries is 20 bases long. The germline V gene gives CDR1 as MNHEY and CDR2 as SVGAGI. The immunoSEQ Assay, which relies on bias-controlled multiplex PCR amplification of genomic DNA, was used to profile TCRbeta CDR3 regions. The published analysis was carried out like this. To quantify the absolute abundance of each unique TCRbeta CDR3 region, the sequences were collapsed and filtered. Differential abundance was tested with a binomial (Fisher-equivalent) model and with a beta-binomial model adding time-dependent variance fitted from healthy donors. Clones with fewer than 5 combined templates were excluded, and clones with Benjamini-Hochberg FDR below 0.01 were called differentially abundant. Using the form v = (b*log(k)+a)^2, the beta-binomial variance was modeled as a function of the total template count across the two samples. This is the immuneACCESS table as TCRdb keeps it, with only in-frame sequences that have V and J called. A part of the clones is gone; compared with another copy, unresolved V genes explain less than half, and the rest is unexplained. V and J calls and clone size come straight from that table; D and trimming were deduced from the DNA. The sample profile shows around 50,000 clones; about 92% of them were found once. 3% to 4% of the sample is in the top ten clones.

The chain employs TRBV6-5 and TRBJ2-1; the D region possibly corresponds to TRBD2 (5 bases align). Sequenced material: blood. The receptor was isolated from a person aged 18 to 75 in good health. The nucleotide sequence reads as follows: TGTGCCAGCAGTTATTCCCGGCTAGCCCTAGTCTATGAGCAGTTCTTC. The encoded protein is CASSYSRLALVYEQFF.